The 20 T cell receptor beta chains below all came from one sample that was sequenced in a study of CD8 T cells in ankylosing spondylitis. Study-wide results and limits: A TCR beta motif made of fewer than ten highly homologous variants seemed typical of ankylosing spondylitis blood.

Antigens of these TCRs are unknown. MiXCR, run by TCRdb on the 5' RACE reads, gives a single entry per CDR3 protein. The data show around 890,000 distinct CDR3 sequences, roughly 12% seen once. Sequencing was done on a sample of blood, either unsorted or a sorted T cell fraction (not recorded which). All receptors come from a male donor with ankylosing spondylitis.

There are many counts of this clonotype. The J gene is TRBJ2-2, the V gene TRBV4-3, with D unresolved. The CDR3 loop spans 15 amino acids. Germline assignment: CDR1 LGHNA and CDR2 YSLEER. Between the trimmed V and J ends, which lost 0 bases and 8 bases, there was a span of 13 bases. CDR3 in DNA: TGCGCCAGCAGCCAAGAGGTCCTAGTTGGAGGGGAGCTGTTTTTT. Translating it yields CASSQEVLVGGELFF.

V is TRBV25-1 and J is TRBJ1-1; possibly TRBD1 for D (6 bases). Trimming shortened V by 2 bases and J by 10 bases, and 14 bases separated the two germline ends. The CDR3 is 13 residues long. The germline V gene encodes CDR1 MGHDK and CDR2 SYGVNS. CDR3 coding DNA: TGTGCCAGCAGTGAAGTGGGGGCTAGGGCAGCTTTCTTT. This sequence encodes CASSEVGARAAFF.

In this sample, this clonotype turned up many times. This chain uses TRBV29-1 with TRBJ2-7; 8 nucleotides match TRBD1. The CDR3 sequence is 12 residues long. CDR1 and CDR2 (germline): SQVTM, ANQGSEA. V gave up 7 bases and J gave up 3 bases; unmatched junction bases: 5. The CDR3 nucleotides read TGCAGCGCGGGACAGGCTTTCTACGAGCAGTACTTC. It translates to CSAGQAFYEQYF.

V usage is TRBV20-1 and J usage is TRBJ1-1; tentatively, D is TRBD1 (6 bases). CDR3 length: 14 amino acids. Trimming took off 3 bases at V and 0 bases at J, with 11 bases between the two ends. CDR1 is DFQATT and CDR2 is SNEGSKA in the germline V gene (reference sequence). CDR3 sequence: CSARFRGLNTEAFF. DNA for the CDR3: TGCAGTGCTAGGTTTCGGGGGCTGAACACTGAAGCTTTCTTT.

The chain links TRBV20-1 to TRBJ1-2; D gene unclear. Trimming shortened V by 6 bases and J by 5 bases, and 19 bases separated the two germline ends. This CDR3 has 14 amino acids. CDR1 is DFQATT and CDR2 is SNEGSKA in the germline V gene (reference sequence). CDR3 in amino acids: CSAPVQDSFYGYTF. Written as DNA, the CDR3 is TGCAGTGCCCCGGTGCAGGATTCGTTTTATGGCTACACCTTC.

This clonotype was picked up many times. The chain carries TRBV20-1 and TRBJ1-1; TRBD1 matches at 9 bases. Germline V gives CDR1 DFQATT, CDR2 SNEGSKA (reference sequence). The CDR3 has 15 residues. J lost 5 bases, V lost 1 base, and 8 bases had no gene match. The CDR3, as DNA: TGCAGTGCTAGAGTTCCCGGGACAGGGTTAACTGAAGCTTTCTTT. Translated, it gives CSARVPGTGLTEAFF.

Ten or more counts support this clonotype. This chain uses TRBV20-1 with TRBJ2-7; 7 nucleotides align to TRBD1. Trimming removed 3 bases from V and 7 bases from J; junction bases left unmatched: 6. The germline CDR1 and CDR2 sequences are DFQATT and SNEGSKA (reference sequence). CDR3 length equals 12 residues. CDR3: CSARGQPGEQYF. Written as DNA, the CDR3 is TGCAGTGCTAGGGGACAGCCGGGGGAGCAGTACTTC.

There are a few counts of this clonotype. This CDR3 reads CASSQGGALDGYTF. The DNA of the CDR3 is TGTGCCAGCAGTCAGGGGGGCGCCCTTGATGGCTACACCTTC. The chain couples TRBV21-1 to TRBJ1-2; TRBD1, the table's D call, lacks a check against the DNA. TRBV21-1 is a known pseudogene. CDR3 size: 14 residues.

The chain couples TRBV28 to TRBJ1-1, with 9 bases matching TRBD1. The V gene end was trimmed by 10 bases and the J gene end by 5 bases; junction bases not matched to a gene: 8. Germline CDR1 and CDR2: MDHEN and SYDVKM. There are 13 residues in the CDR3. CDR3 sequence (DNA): TGTGCCACCCGACGGGACAGGGAAACTGAAGCTTTCTTT. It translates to CATRRDRETEAFF.

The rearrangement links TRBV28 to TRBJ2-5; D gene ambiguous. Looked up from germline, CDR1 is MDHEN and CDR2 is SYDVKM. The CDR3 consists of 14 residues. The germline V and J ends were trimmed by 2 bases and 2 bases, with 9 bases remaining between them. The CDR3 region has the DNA TGTGCCAGCAGTTTAGCGACAATTCAAGAGACCCAGTACTTC. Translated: CASSLATIQETQYF. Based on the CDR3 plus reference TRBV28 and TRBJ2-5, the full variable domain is DVKVTQSSRYLVKRTGEKVFLECVQDMDHENMFWYRQDPGLGLRLIYFSYDVKMKEKGDIPEGYSVSREKKERFSLILESASTNQTSMYLCASSLATIQETQYFGPGTRLLVL.

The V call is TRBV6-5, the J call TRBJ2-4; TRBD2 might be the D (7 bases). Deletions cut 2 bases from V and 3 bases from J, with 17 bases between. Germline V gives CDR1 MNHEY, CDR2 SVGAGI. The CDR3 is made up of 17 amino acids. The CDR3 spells CASSYTTGRGGKNIQYF. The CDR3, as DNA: TGTGCCAGCAGTTACACTACAGGGAGGGGAGGCAAAAACATTCAGTACTTC.

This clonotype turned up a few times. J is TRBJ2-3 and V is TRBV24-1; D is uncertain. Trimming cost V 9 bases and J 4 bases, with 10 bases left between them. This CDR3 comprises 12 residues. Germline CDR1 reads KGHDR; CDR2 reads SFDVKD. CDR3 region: CATGRKADTQYF. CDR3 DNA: TGTGCCACCGGTAGAAAAGCAGATACGCAGTATTTT.

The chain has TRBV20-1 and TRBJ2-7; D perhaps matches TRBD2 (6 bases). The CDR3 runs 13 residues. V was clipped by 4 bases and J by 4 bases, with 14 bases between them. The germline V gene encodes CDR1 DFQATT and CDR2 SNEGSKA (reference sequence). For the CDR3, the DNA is TGCAGTGCTACGGGACTCATACGGTACGAGCAGTACTTC. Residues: CSATGLIRYEQYF.

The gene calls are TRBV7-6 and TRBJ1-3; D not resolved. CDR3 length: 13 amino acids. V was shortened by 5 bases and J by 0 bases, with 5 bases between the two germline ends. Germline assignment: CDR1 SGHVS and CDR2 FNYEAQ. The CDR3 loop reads CASSRLSGNTIYF. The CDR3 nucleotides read TGTGCCAGCAGCAGACTCTCTGGAAACACCATATATTTT. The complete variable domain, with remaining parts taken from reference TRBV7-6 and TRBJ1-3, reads GAGVSQSPRYKVTKRGQDVALRCDPISGHVSLYWYRQALGQGPEFLTYFNYEAQQDKSGLPNDRFSAERPEGSISTLTIQRTEQRDSAMYRCASSRLSGNTIYFGEGSWLTVV.

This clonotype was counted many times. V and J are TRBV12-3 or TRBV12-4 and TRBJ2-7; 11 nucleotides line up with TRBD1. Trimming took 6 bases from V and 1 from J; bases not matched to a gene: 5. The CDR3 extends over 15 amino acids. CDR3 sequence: CASSSGQGASYEQYF. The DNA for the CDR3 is TGTGCCAGCAGCTCAGGACAGGGGGCATCCTACGAGCAGTACTTC.

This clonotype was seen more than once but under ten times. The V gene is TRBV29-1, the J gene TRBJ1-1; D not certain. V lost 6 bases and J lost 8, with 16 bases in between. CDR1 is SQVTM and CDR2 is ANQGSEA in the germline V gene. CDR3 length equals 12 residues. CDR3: CSVRPSLREAFF. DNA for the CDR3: TGCAGCGTCCGACCATCGCTGAGGGAAGCTTTCTTT. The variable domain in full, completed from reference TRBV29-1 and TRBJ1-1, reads SAVISQKPSRDICQRGTSLTIQCQVDSQVTMMFWYRQQPGQSLTLIATANQGSEATYESGFVIDKFPISRPNLTFSTLTVSNMSPEDSSIYLCSVRPSLREAFFGQGTRLTVV.

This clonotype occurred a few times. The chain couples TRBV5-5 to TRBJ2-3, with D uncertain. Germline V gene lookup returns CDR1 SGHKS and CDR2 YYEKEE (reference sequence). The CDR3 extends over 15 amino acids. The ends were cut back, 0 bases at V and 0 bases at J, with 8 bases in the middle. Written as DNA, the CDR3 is TGTGCCAGCAGCTTGGACCGGCCGAGCACAGATACGCAGTATTTT. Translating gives CASSLDRPSTDTQYF.

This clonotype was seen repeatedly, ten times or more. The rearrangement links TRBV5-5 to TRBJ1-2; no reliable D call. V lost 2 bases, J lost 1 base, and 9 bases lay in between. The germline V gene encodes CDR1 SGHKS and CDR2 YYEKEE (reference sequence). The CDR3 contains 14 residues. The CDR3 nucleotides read TGTGCCAGCAGCTTTACAGCCGTTAACTATGGCTACACCTTC. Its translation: CASSFTAVNYGYTF.

CDR3 in DNA: TGCGCCAGCAGCTTGAAGACAGGCCCCGGGGAGCTGTTTTTT. This encodes CASSLKTGPGELFF. This chain uses TRBV5-1 with TRBJ2-2; D perhaps matches TRBD1 (6 bases). The germline CDR1 and CDR2 sequences are SGHRS and YFSETQ. Trimming shortened V by 1 base and J by 6 bases, and 10 bases separated the two germline ends. CDR3 length: 14 amino acids. Variable domain in full (rest from reference TRBV5-1 and TRBJ2-2): KAGVTQTPRYLIKTRGQQVTLSCSPISGHRSVSWYQQTPGQGLQFLFEYFSETQRNKGNFPGRFSGRQFSNSRSEMNVSTLELGDSALYLCASSLKTGPGELFFGEGSRLTVL.

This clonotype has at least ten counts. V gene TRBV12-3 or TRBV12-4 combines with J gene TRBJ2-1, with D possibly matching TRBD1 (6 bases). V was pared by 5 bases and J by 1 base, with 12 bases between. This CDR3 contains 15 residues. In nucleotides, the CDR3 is TGTGCCAGCAGTCCCAGGGGACAATCCTACAATGAGCAGTTCTTC. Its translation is CASSPRGQSYNEQFF.